This paragraph covers one T cell receptor (beta chain) sequence. Its target is not known. Whereas donors were nominally healthy upon sampling, unrecorded immune exposures were probable. The entry originates in a study of cytomegalovirus exposure and HLA in healthy donors. Findings and caveats of the study: Usually a TCR sequence was rare, but some public TCRs were found in many donors. Later analysis showed most CMV-associated TCR beta chains appearing HLA-restricted. When a later analysis was performed, an Asian-associated ancestry cluster reportedly had fewer N-insertions than the approximately 700-donor mean.

The primer mix had 60 Vbeta and 13 Jbeta primers. Clones were read by immunoSEQ multiplex PCR, and TCRdb kept only the in-frame ones, dropping some. The sample table sets out around 65,000 clones. This clonotype was obtained from a boy under 18 in good health and CMV-seronegative. The sequenced sample was PBMCs.

CDR3 bases: TGTGCCAGCTCACCTGGAGAGACTGGAAACACCATATATTTT. It encodes CASSPGETGNTIYF. The chain links TRBV18 to TRBJ1-3; D remains ambiguous. Germline lookup yields CDR1 KGHSH and CDR2 LQKENI. The CDR3 totals 14 residues. Trimming removed 3 bases from V and 2 bases from J, with 8 bases in between.